The 18 T cell receptor beta chains below come from one sample, sequenced in a study of vaccination and CD4 T cells after COVID-19. These receptors have no identified antigens. Treatment specified: approximately 11-day PBMC culture with coronavirus spike peptide pools or control peptides (ViraFEST assay). The study sequenced cultured CD4+ T cell DNA using the Oncomine TCR Beta short-read assay. MiXCR, applied by TCRdb to the PCR reads, yields one record per CDR3 protein. The data show under 15,000 distinct CDR3 sequences, roughly three quarters seen once. The sample was CD4+ T cells from blood, cultured in vitro. The receptor source for this set is a human donor who had recovered from COVID-19.

In this sample, this clonotype turned up a few times. CDR3 sequence: CASSLVEGYTF. The CDR3, as DNA: TGTGCCAGCAGCTTAGTGGAAGGCTACACCTTC. The chain links TRBV7-9 to TRBJ1-2; D not certain. The CDR3 is 11 amino acids. V shed 1 base and J shed 8 bases, with 5 bases lying between them. CDR1 is SEHNR and CDR2 is FQNEAQ in the germline V gene (reference sequence).

This sequence joins TRBV28 and TRBJ1-2; 7 bases fit TRBD1. Germline assignment: CDR1 MDHEN and CDR2 SYDVKM. Trimming took 6 bases from V and 6 from J; bases not matched to a gene: 4. The CDR3 runs to 12 residues. DNA for the CDR3: TGTGCCAGCAGCCTCAGGGGGGATGGCTACACCTTC. Its translation: CASSLRGDGYTF.

This clonotype was picked up one time. The rearrangement uses TRBV20-1 and TRBJ2-7, with D perhaps matching TRBD1 or TRBD2 (5 bases each). V was pared by 1 base and J by 2 bases, with 18 bases between. In germline, CDR1 is DFQATT, CDR2 SNEGSKA (reference sequence). The CDR3 runs to 16 residues. The CDR3 is CSARVPSAGRTYEQYF. Written as DNA, the CDR3 is TGCAGTGCTAGAGTCCCCAGTGCAGGGAGAACCTACGAGCAGTACTTC.

This clonotype has just a few counts. The chain carries TRBV28 and TRBJ2-7; 9 bases align to TRBD2. Germline values: CDR1 MDHEN, CDR2 SYDVKM. The CDR3 runs 15 residues. J lost 1 base, V lost 6 bases, and 7 bases had no gene match. CDR3 amino acids: CASSPGSGGSYEQYF. The CDR3 bases are TGTGCCAGCAGCCCCGGCAGCGGGGGGTCCTACGAGCAGTACTTC. Full variable domain (rest looked up from reference TRBV28 and TRBJ2-7): DVKVTQSSRYLVKRTGEKVFLECVQDMDHENMFWYRQDPGLGLRLIYFSYDVKMKEKGDIPEGYSVSREKKERFSLILESASTNQTSMYLCASSPGSGGSYEQYFGPGTRLTVT.

The rearrangement uses TRBV7-9 and TRBJ2-7; TRBD1 agrees at 7 bases. V was clipped by 7 bases and J by 6 bases; unmatched bases: 3. The CDR3 sequence is 11 residues long. Germline CDR1 is SEHNR and CDR2 is FQNEAQ (reference sequence). CDR3 protein: CASTTGAEQYF. CDR3 bases: TGTGCCAGCACCACAGGGGCCGAGCAGTACTTC.

V gene TRBV27 combines with J gene TRBJ1-1; 7 bases map to TRBD1. This CDR3 region has 16 residues. CDR1 is MNHEY, CDR2 SMNVEV, per germline (reference sequence). V gave up 7 bases and J gave up 4 bases; unmatched junction bases: 15. The CDR3 nucleotides are TGTGCCAGCATGACCAGAGGGGGCAGGGGGGGCACTGAAGCTTTCTTT. As protein: CASMTRGGRGGTEAFF.

The rearrangement joins TRBV20-1 to TRBJ2-7; possible D gene TRBD1, 5 bases. The V gene lost 3 bases and the J gene lost 2 bases, with 11 bases spanning the gap. Germline V gene sequence: CDR1 DFQATT, CDR2 SNEGSKA (reference sequence). This CDR3 is built from 13 residues. This CDR3 reads CSARAGNPYEQYF. CDR3 in DNA: TGCAGTGCTAGGGCAGGGAACCCCTACGAGCAGTACTTC.

This chain links TRBV6-2 or TRBV6-3 with TRBJ1-5, with a tentative D call TRBD1 (5 bases). Trimming removed 2 bases at V and 0 bases at J, with 11 bases between. CDR1 and CDR2 from the germline V gene are MNHEY and SVGEGT. The CDR3 consists of 16 residues. The DNA for the CDR3 is TGTGCCAGCAGTTACGGAGAGGGACCTAGCAATCAGCCCCAGCATTTT. Amino acids: CASSYGEGPSNQPQHF.

This chain connects TRBV20-1 to TRBJ2-3; 11 bases agree with TRBD2. The CDR3 is made up of 13 amino acids. Germline CDR1 reads DFQATT; CDR2 reads SNEGSKA (reference sequence). This chain's CDR3 is CRGLAAEGGTQYF. The CDR3 nucleotides are TGCAGGGGACTAGCGGCAGAAGGGGGTACGCAGTATTTT.

The chain uses TRBV19 and TRBJ2-5; possible D gene TRBD1, 6 bases. The CDR3 is 14 amino acids. The V end was cut by 3 bases, the J end by 4 bases, with 12 bases between. Germline V gives CDR1 LNHDA, CDR2 SQIVND (reference sequence). CDR3 sequence (DNA): TGTGCCAGTAGTATGGGGCGAGGGGGAGAGACCCAGTACTTC. Translated, it gives CASSMGRGGETQYF. Variable domain in full (rest from reference TRBV19 and TRBJ2-5): DGGITQSPKYLFRKEGQNVTLSCEQNLNHDAMYWYRQDPGQGLRLIYYSQIVNDFQKGDIAEGYSVSREKKESFPLTVTSAQKNPTAFYLCASSMGRGGETQYFGPGTRLLVL.

This clonotype has more than one count but fewer than ten. This chain connects TRBV7-8 to TRBJ2-1; no firm D call. Trimming cost V 1 base and J 2 bases, with 9 bases left between them. Germline V gives CDR1 SGHVS, CDR2 FQNEAQ. This CDR3 is built from 15 residues. CDR3 residues: CASSLVRLAYNEQFF. CDR3 coding DNA: TGTGCCAGCAGCTTAGTCAGGCTCGCCTACAATGAGCAGTTCTTC.

The J gene is TRBJ1-5, the V gene TRBV2, with TRBD1 as a possible D gene (6 bases). CDR3 length equals 19 residues. V gave up 5 bases and J gave up 4 bases, with 27 bases separating them. The V gene's germline CDR1 is SNHLY and CDR2 FYNNEI. The CDR3 here is CASSSRTRQAAGRNQPQHF. The CDR3 DNA reads TGTGCCAGCAGTTCACGAACGAGACAGGCCGCTGGGCGAAATCAGCCCCAGCATTTT.

J is TRBJ1-1 and V is TRBV7-9; D gene uncertain. The CDR3 contains 16 residues. The germline CDR1 and CDR2 sequences are SEHNR and FQNEAQ (reference sequence). Trimming pared 2 bases from V and 1 base from J, leaving 14 bases between. The DNA for the CDR3 is TGTGCCAGCAGCTTAAATTTTGGGCTAAGGAACACTGAAGCTTTCTTT. As protein: CASSLNFGLRNTEAFF.

This chain uses TRBV28 with TRBJ1-2; D not resolved. The ends were cut back, 3 bases at V and 0 bases at J, with 14 bases in the middle. CDR1 and CDR2 from the germline V gene are MDHEN and SYDVKM. The CDR3 is 16 residues long. In nucleotides, the CDR3 is TGTGCCAGCAGTTTCCCCCTCGGGCGGGCTAACTATGGCTACACCTTC. Its protein is CASSFPLGRANYGYTF.

This chain uses TRBV2 with TRBJ1-6; 9 positions match TRBD1. Germline-derived CDR1 and CDR2 are SNHLY and FYNNEI. V lost 11 bases to trimming and J lost 10 bases; unmatched junction nucleotides: 15. This CDR3 region has 15 residues. The CDR3 DNA reads TGTGCCCTCCAAAGGGCGGGACAGGGATTCTCACCCCTCCACTTT. Amino acids: CALQRAGQGFSPLHF.

This clonotype was observed once. The chain has TRBV27 and TRBJ1-5; TRBD1 aligns across 9 bases. This CDR3 region has 17 residues. The V and J ends lost 5 bases and 0 bases, in that order; junction bases with no gene match: 8. In germline, CDR1 is MNHEY, CDR2 SMNVEV (reference sequence). The CDR3 bases are TGTGCCAGCAGTCCCCTGGACAGGGGCTATAGCAATCAGCCCCAGCATTTT. This encodes CASSPLDRGYSNQPQHF.

The chain combines TRBV2 with TRBJ2-7, with TRBD2 as a possible D gene (5 bases). Germline-derived CDR1 and CDR2 are SNHLY and FYNNEI. The CDR3 is made up of 14 amino acids. V was cut by 8 bases and J by 2 bases, with 16 bases left in between. The CDR3 DNA reads as TGTGCCAGCCGAAGGGAGACAAGCACCTACGAGCAGTACTTC. Translation: CASRRETSTYEQYF.

The V call is TRBV27, the J call TRBJ1-5; maybe TRBD1 (5 bases). Trimming shortened V by 5 bases and J by 14 bases, and 19 bases separated the two germline ends. CDR1 is MNHEY, CDR2 SMNVEV, per germline (reference sequence). This CDR3 is built from 13 residues. CDR3: CASSPRMTALKHF. CDR3 sequence (DNA): TGTGCCAGCAGTCCCCGTATGACAGCCCTAAAGCATTTT.